The sequence of this T cell receptor (beta chain) was determined in a study of T cell responses to AZD1222 COVID-19 vaccine. V gave up 8 bases and J gave up 4 bases, with 6 bases separating them. Germline V gene data show CDR1 as MDHEN and CDR2 as SYDVKM. CDR3 length: 11 residues. Comment on this clone: The antigen is not known.

The study's findings and limits: Two doses of AZD1222 preceded a rise in Spike-specific TCR breadth and depth. Recipients of AZD1222 seropositive at baseline numbered only 6 or 7.

Clones were sequenced by immunoSEQ multiplex PCR, and TCRdb holds only the in-frame ones, with some missing. The repertoire has about 94,000 clones, less than 85% of them found once; the top ten carry 4.5%. This TCR was sampled from an adult who received the AZD1222 COVID-19 vaccine. The chain couples TRBV28 to TRBJ1-3, with no clear D. Sample: peripheral blood, taken 28 days after the second AZD1222 dose. The CDR3 is CASAVGNTIYF. In nucleotides, the CDR3 is TGTGCCAGCGCGGTCGGAAACACCATATATTTT.